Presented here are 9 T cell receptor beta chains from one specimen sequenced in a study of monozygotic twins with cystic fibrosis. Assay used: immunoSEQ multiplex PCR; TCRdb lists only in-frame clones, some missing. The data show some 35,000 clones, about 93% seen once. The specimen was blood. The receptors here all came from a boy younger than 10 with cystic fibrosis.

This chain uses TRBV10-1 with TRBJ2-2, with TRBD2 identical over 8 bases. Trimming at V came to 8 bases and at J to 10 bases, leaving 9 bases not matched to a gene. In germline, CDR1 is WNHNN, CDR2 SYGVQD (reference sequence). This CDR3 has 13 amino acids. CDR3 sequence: CASGSPGLAELFF. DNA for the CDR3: TGCGCCAGCGGGTCCCCTGGACTAGCGGAGCTGTTTTTT.

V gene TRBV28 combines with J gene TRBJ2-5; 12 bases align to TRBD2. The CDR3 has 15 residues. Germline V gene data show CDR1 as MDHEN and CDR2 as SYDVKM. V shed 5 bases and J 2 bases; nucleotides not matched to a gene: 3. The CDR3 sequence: CASSRTSGAQETQYF. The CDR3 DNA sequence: TGTGCCAGCAGTCGGACTAGCGGGGCACAAGAGACCCAGTACTTC.

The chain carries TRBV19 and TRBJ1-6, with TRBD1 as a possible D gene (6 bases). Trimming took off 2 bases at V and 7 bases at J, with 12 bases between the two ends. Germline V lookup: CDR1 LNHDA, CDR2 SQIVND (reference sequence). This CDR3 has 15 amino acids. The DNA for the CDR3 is TGTGCCAGTAGTATAATTAACAGGGAGAATTCACCCCTCCACTTT. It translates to CASSIINRENSPLHF.

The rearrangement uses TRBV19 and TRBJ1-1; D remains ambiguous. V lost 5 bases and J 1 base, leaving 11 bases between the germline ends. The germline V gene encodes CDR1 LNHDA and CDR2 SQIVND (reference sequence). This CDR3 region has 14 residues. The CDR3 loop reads CASSGMGGNTEAFF. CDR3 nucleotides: TGTGCCAGTAGTGGGATGGGAGGGAACACTGAAGCTTTCTTT.

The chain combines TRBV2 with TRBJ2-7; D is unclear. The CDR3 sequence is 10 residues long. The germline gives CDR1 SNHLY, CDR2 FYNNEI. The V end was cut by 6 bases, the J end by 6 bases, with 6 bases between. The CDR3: CASRGIEQYF. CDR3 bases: TGTGCCAGCAGGGGGATCGAGCAGTACTTC.

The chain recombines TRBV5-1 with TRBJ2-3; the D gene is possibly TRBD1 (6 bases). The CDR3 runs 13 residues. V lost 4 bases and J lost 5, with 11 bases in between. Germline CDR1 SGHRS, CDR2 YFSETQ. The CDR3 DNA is TGCGCCAGCAGCCAGATAGGGGGAGATACGCAGTATTTT. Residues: CASSQIGGDTQYF. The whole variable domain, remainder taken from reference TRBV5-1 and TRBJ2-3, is KAGVTQTPRYLIKTRGQQVTLSCSPISGHRSVSWYQQTPGQGLQFLFEYFSETQRNKGNFPGRFSGRQFSNSRSEMNVSTLELGDSALYLCASSQIGGDTQYFGPGTRLTVL.

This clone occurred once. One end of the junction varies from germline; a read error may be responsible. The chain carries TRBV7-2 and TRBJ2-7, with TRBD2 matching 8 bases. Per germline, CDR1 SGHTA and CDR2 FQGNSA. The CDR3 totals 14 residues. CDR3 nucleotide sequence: TGTGCCAGCAGCCTAGCGGGCGTCTCCTACGAGCAGTACTTC. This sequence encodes CASSLAGVSYEQYF.

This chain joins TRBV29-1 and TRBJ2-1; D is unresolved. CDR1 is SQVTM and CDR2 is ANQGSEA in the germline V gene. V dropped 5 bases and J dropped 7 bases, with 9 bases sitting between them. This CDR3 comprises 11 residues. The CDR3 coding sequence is TGCAGCGTTAGGGCTGGGAATGAGCAGTTCTTC. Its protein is CSVRAGNEQFF.

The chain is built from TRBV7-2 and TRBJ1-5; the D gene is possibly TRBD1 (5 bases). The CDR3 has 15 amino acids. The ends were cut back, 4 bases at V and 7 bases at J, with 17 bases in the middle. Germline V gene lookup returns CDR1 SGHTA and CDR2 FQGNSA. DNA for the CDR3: TGTGCCAGCAGCTACCCTCCAGGGTTCGAACAGCCCCAGCATTTT. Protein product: CASSYPPGFEQPQHF.